These 28 T cell receptor beta chains were all obtained from the same sample, sequenced in a study of shared clonotypes between healthy human individuals. Data came from immunoSEQ multiplex PCR; TCRdb stores just in-frame clones and leaves some out. The repertoire includes roughly 2,300,000 clones, around 90% of them detected once, and approximately 0.41% sits in the top ten. Sequencing used naive CD4+ T cells from PBMCs. Subset described: CD45RA+ positively selected. These receptors came from a man younger than 35 in good health. Some clones in this sample may be carry-over from other donors' samples.

V usage is TRBV6-5 and J usage is TRBJ1-2; D gene unclear. V shed 3 bases and J shed 8 bases, with 16 bases lying between them. Germline CDR1 is MNHEY and CDR2 is SVGAGI. CDR3 length: 14 amino acids. The CDR3 DNA is TGTGCCAGCAGTTATGGGCCCAGTGGCTGGGGCTACACCTTC. It encodes CASSYGPSGWGYTF.

V usage is TRBV7-9 and J usage is TRBJ1-1, with D perhaps matching TRBD1 (6 bases). Germline CDR1 is SEHNR and CDR2 is FQNEAQ (reference sequence). V was trimmed by 2 bases and J by 0 bases, leaving 22 bases between them. The CDR3 is 19 residues long. The CDR3 loop is CASSLTGTFALSMNTEAFF. The CDR3 nucleotides read TGTGCCAGCAGCTTAACAGGGACCTTTGCCCTTTCTATGAACACTGAAGCTTTCTTT.

The chain carries TRBV25-1 and TRBJ1-3, with D unclear. This CDR3 region has 12 residues. Trimming stripped 7 bases from V and 0 bases from J, with 4 bases between. In germline, CDR1 is MGHDK, CDR2 SYGVNS. The CDR3 loop reads CASINSGNTIYF. CDR3 coding DNA: TGTGCCAGCATAAACTCTGGAAACACCATATATTTT.

This sequence joins TRBV27 and TRBJ2-7, with D possibly matching TRBD2 (6 bases). The V gene lost 3 bases and the J gene lost 3 bases, with 24 bases spanning the gap. Germline CDR1 MNHEY, CDR2 SMNVEV (reference sequence). This CDR3 has 18 residues. This chain's CDR3 is CASSFRTPGGSFFYEQYF. CDR3 DNA: TGTGCCAGCAGTTTTCGAACCCCCGGGGGATCATTCTTCTACGAGCAGTACTTC.

This rearrangement joins TRBV25-1 to TRBJ2-7, with TRBD1 identical over 7 bases. The V gene end was trimmed by 2 bases and the J gene end by 4 bases; junction bases not matched to a gene: 5. Per the germline V gene, CDR1 is MGHDK and CDR2 is SYGVNS. The CDR3 extends over 14 amino acids. The CDR3 here is CASSERGLSYEQYF. The CDR3 DNA reads TGTGCCAGCAGTGAAAGGGGGCTTTCTTACGAGCAGTACTTC.

The rearrangement links TRBV9 to TRBJ2-3; tentatively, D is TRBD2 (6 bases). Germline lookup yields CDR1 SGDLS and CDR2 YYNGEE. The ends were cut back, 2 bases at V and 4 bases at J, with 17 bases in the middle. The CDR3 has 16 amino acids. The CDR3, as DNA: TGTGCCAGCAGCGTGAGTAAGGGACTCCCCCCAGATACGCAGTATTTT. Amino acids: CASSVSKGLPPDTQYF.

The CDR3 is CASSLSSGVVDTQYF. The DNA for the CDR3 is TGCGCCAGCAGCTTGTCGAGCGGGGTGGTAGATACGCAGTATTTT. The chain joins TRBV5-1 to TRBJ2-3; 7 nucleotides line up with TRBD2. Germline V lookup: CDR1 SGHRS, CDR2 YFSETQ. CDR3 length: 15 residues. J lost 5 bases, V lost 1 base, and 7 bases had no gene match. Full variable domain (remainder filled in from reference TRBV5-1 and TRBJ2-3): KAGVTQTPRYLIKTRGQQVTLSCSPISGHRSVSWYQQTPGQGLQFLFEYFSETQRNKGNFPGRFSGRQFSNSRSEMNVSTLELGDSALYLCASSLSSGVVDTQYFGPGTRLTVL.

The gene calls are TRBV6-5 and TRBJ2-1, with TRBD2 as a possible D gene (6 bases). The CDR3 is made up of 16 amino acids. Germline V lookup: CDR1 MNHEY, CDR2 SVGAGI. Trimming stripped 4 bases from V and 3 bases from J, with 16 bases between. CDR3 in amino acids: CASSLTGTPSYNEQFF. The CDR3 nucleotides read TGTGCCAGCAGTTTAACCGGGACTCCAAGCTACAATGAGCAGTTCTTC.

As regards this clone: The sample holds other DNA sequences that translate to the same CDR3. V usage is TRBV28 and J usage is TRBJ2-5; no clear D gene. The CDR3 covers 11 residues. Per the germline V gene, CDR1 is MDHEN and CDR2 is SYDVKM. With 1 base removed from V and 5 bases from J, the gap between germline ends came to 2 bases. In nucleotides, the CDR3 is TGTGCCAGCAGTTTATCGGAGACCCAGTACTTC. Its protein is CASSLSETQYF.

This chain uses TRBV11-3 with TRBJ2-2; 9 nucleotides match TRBD2. The CDR3 is made up of 16 amino acids. V lost 4 bases and J lost 0; bases outside the gene matches: 3. Germline lookup yields CDR1 SGHNT and CDR2 YENEEA. CDR3 amino acids: CASSWASGTNTGELFF. In nucleotides, the CDR3 is TGTGCCAGCAGCTGGGCTAGCGGGACGAACACCGGGGAGCTGTTTTTT.

On this clone: The sample holds other DNA sequences that translate to the same CDR3. The chain recombines TRBV9 with TRBJ2-1; 8 positions match TRBD1. The ends lost 1 base at V and 2 bases at J; junction bases unmatched: 2. Germline V gives CDR1 SGDLS, CDR2 YYNGEE. CDR3 size: 15 residues. The CDR3 is CASSVLQGAYNEQFF. The CDR3 region has the DNA TGTGCCAGCAGCGTATTACAGGGGGCCTACAATGAGCAGTTCTTC.

The rearrangement joins TRBV5-4 to TRBJ2-2; D ambiguous. The ends were cut back, 1 base at V and 6 bases at J, with 25 bases in the middle. Germline CDR1 reads SGHNT; CDR2 reads YYREEE (reference sequence). The CDR3 covers 19 residues. Written as DNA, the CDR3 is TGTGCCAGCAGCTTGTTAATTCAACGAGCATACCAGCCCGCCGGGGAGCTGTTTTTT. Translation: CASSLLIQRAYQPAGELFF.

The chain joins TRBV19 to TRBJ1-5; possible D gene TRBD1, 6 bases. The CDR3 runs to 12 residues. Looked up from germline, CDR1 is LNHDA and CDR2 is SQIVND (reference sequence). Trimming shortened V by 6 bases and J by 7 bases, and 10 bases separated the two germline ends. CDR3 residues: CASRWGAQPQHF. The CDR3 nucleotides read TGTGCCAGTAGGTGGGGGGCCCAGCCCCAGCATTTT.

The rearrangement joins TRBV28 to TRBJ2-7; 13 positions agree with TRBD2. V trimming: 5 bases; J trimming: 3 bases; junction bases outside the gene matches: 10. The CDR3 spans 17 residues. Germline CDR1 is MDHEN and CDR2 is SYDVKM. The CDR3 loop is CASSLIAGLAGDYEQYF. As DNA, the CDR3 is TGTGCCAGCAGTCTAATTGCCGGACTAGCGGGAGACTACGAGCAGTACTTC.

The chain recombines TRBV5-4 with TRBJ2-1, with D maybe TRBD2 (5 bases). Germline CDR1 is SGHNT and CDR2 is YYREEE (reference sequence). This CDR3 spans 16 amino acids. Trimming stripped 0 bases from V and 0 bases from J, with 10 bases between. The CDR3, as DNA: TGTGCCAGCAGCTTGGCTAGCCGATACTCCTACAATGAGCAGTTCTTC. This codes for CASSLASRYSYNEQFF.

The V and J genes are TRBV2 and TRBJ2-2; 10 bases line up with TRBD1. The CDR3 has 14 residues. Germline lookup yields CDR1 SNHLY and CDR2 FYNNEI. V dropped 7 bases and J dropped 4; count of bases not matched to a gene: 3. CDR3 sequence (DNA): TGTGCCAGCACGGGACAGGGGTTCACCGGGGAGCTGTTTTTT. This translates into CASTGQGFTGELFF. The full variable domain, with the rest looked up from reference TRBV2 and TRBJ2-2, is EPEVTQTPSHQVTQMGQEVILRCVPISNHLYFYWYRQILGQKVEFLVSFYNNEISEKSEIFDDQFSVERPDGSNFTLKIRSTKLEDSAMYFCASTGQGFTGELFFGEGSRLTVL.

This sequence joins TRBV9 and TRBJ2-7; 10 bases agree with TRBD1. Germline CDR1 SGDLS, CDR2 YYNGEE. J gave up 4 bases and V 4 bases, and 5 bases lay outside the gene matches. The CDR3 sequence is 14 residues long. The CDR3 loop is CASSPRDRGYEQYF. DNA for the CDR3: TGTGCCAGCAGCCCAAGGGACAGGGGTTACGAGCAGTACTTC.

The J gene is TRBJ1-3, the V gene TRBV9; D possibly corresponds to TRBD1 (5 bases). The V gene lost 0 bases and the J gene lost 0 bases, with 16 bases spanning the gap. The V gene's germline CDR1 is SGDLS and CDR2 YYNGEE. The CDR3 covers 18 residues. CDR3 sequence: CASSVGGSSLSSGNTIYF. CDR3 sequence (DNA): TGTGCCAGCAGCGTAGGGGGCAGTTCACTGAGCTCTGGAAACACCATATATTTT.

This clone was seen once. V gene TRBV7-8 combines with J gene TRBJ1-5; TRBD1 is a possible D gene (5 bases). V was pared by 0 bases and J by 6 bases, with 12 bases between. Looked up from germline, CDR1 is SGHVS and CDR2 is FQNEAQ. This CDR3 comprises 15 residues. The CDR3 reads CASSLAGQLTQPQHF. In DNA form, the CDR3 reads TGTGCCAGCAGCTTAGCGGGGCAGTTAACTCAGCCCCAGCATTTT.

Details on this clone: Sequence at one end of the junction differs from germline and may be a read error. J is TRBJ1-1 and V is TRBV5-4, with 7 bases fitting TRBD1. The CDR3 loop spans 18 amino acids. Germline V CDR1 and CDR2: SGHNT, YYREEE (reference sequence). The CDR3 nucleotides read TGCGCCAGCAGCCAAGATAGGGGGCCCGGGACTGTGAACACTGAAGCTTTCTTT. This codes for CASSQDRGPGTVNTEAFF.

The chain uses TRBV27 and TRBJ1-1, with D perhaps TRBD1 (6 bases). CDR3 length equals 15 residues. Trimming shortened V by 5 bases and J by 7 bases, and 20 bases separated the two germline ends. Germline-derived CDR1 and CDR2 are MNHEY and SMNVEV (reference sequence). The CDR3 DNA reads TGTGCCAGCAGTCCCTACAAACCAGGGGCCCTTGAAGCTTTCTTT. It encodes CASSPYKPGALEAFF.

In regard to this clone: The same CDR3 can be traced to other DNA sequences in this sample. V and J are TRBV29-1 and TRBJ2-5, with D hard to call. Looked up from germline, CDR1 is SQVTM and CDR2 is ANQGSEA. The CDR3 is 12 amino acids. Trimming took 3 bases from V and 5 from J, leaving 10 bases between them. In nucleotides, the CDR3 is TGCAGCGTTGACCCGGGTGGCGAGACCCAGTACTTC. This translates into CSVDPGGETQYF.

The chain recombines TRBV6-5 with TRBJ2-7; the match to TRBD2 covers 9 bases. There are 15 residues in the CDR3. After removal of 6 bases from V and 6 bases from J, the junction contained 12 bases not matched to a gene. In germline, CDR1 is MNHEY, CDR2 SVGAGI. CDR3 in DNA: TGTGCCAGCAGGCCCTTCCCTAGCGGGATCGGCGAGCAGTACTTC. Protein: CASRPFPSGIGEQYF.

The chain uses TRBV6-1 and TRBJ2-7, with D perhaps matching TRBD1 (5 bases). The CDR3 contains 19 residues. Trimming cost V 3 bases and J 3 bases, with 27 bases left between them. The germline gives CDR1 MNHNS, CDR2 SASEGT. The CDR3 here is CASSDPQAGPGRKHYEQYF. The CDR3 nucleotides are TGTGCCAGCAGTGATCCCCAAGCAGGGCCAGGGCGGAAACACTACGAGCAGTACTTC.

This chain links TRBV5-6 with TRBJ2-7; D gene ambiguous. Trimming shortened V by 4 bases and J by 0 bases, and 8 bases separated the two germline ends. Germline loops: CDR1 SGHDT, CDR2 YYEEEE. The CDR3 length is 13 residues. CDR3: CASSPRPSYEQYF. The CDR3 DNA follows: TGTGCCAGCAGCCCCCGCCCCTCCTACGAGCAGTACTTC.

The CDR3 loop is CASSQGATSGRLDTDTQYF. The DNA of the CDR3 is TGCGCCAGCAGCCAAGGGGCGACTAGCGGGAGACTCGACACAGATACGCAGTATTTT. The chain has TRBV4-3 and TRBJ2-3; 12 bases are shared with TRBD2. V shed 1 base, J shed 2 bases, and the junction held 10 bases outside the gene matches. The CDR3 consists of 19 residues. Per germline, CDR1 LGHNA and CDR2 YSLEER.

The chain combines TRBV4-3 with TRBJ2-6, with 10 bases identical to TRBD2. Looked up from germline, CDR1 is LGHNA and CDR2 is YSLEER. With V trimmed by 0 bases and J by 2 bases, 13 bases remained unmatched. The CDR3 has 21 residues. CDR3 DNA: TGCGCCAGCAGCCAAGATCTTAGGGCTAGCGGGAGATTGGCTGGGGCCAACGTCCTGACTTTC. Translation gives CASSQDLRASGRLAGANVLTF.

This clone showed up just a few times. The rearrangement links TRBV18 to TRBJ2-1, with 10 positions matching TRBD2. The CDR3 covers 16 residues. Trimming took 3 bases from V and 8 from J; bases not matched to a gene: 10. CDR1 and CDR2 from the germline V gene are KGHSH and LQKENI. CDR3 sequence (DNA): TGTGCCAGCTCACCGAGAGAACTAGCGGGAAGTGATGAGCAGTTCTTC. Translating it yields CASSPRELAGSDEQFF.